These T cell receptor beta chains were read from a single sample in a study of cytomegalovirus exposure and HLA in healthy donors. The method was immunoSEQ multiplex PCR; TCRdb's version includes in-frame clones alone and lacks a portion of them. In the table there are fewer than 85,000 clones, around 96% of which are singletons. Sequencing was performed on PBMCs. These receptors came from a woman younger than 30 in good health and CMV-seronegative. Both conserved end residues are part of each CDR3. D genes are given only for firm matches. For some rows the clone size is stated as once, few or many, or as a class when expanded; others skip it.

d_gene | abundance | j_gene | v_gene | CDR3nt | CDR3aa
- | - | TRBJ2-1 | TRBV18 | TGTGCCAGCTCACGAATTTCCCCGACAGGCGGCAACAATGAGCAGTTCTTC | CASSRISPTGGNNEQFF
- | - | TRBJ1-1 | TRBV7-4 | TGTGCCAGCAGCTTTATCTCAGGGAACGGCACTGAAGCTTTCTTT | CASSFISGNGTEAFF
- | - | TRBJ2-7 | TRBV27 | TGTGCCAGCACCTTCGAAGGAGGTTTGGGGGAGCAGTACTTC | CASTFEGGLGEQYF
TRBD2 | - | TRBJ2-7 | TRBV4-1 | TGCGCCAGCAGCCAAGGGACTAGCGGGACGTACGAGCAGTACTTC | CASSQGTSGTYEQYF
TRBD1 | - | TRBJ1-4 | TRBV11-2 | TGTGCCAGCAGCCCCCGGACAGGGGGCGGTTACGCAACTAATGAAAAACTGTTTTTT | CASSPRTGGGYATNEKLFF
- | - | TRBJ2-2 | TRBV6-1 | TGTGCCAGCAGTGAATCGGGATGGAACACCGGGGAGCTGTTTTTT | CASSESGWNTGELFF
- | - | TRBJ1-1 | TRBV7-2 | TGTGCCAGCAGCTTGTCGGGGAACACTGAAGCTTTCTTT | CASSLSGNTEAFF
TRBD1 | - | TRBJ2-1 | TRBV30 | TGTGCCTGGAGTTTGACAGGGGGCGTTGAGCAGTTCTTC | CAWSLTGGVEQFF
- | - | TRBJ2-7 | TRBV5-1 | TGCGCCAGCAGCTTGGGGACCGAGGGCTACGAGCAGTACTTC | CASSLGTEGYEQYF
- | - | TRBJ1-4 | TRBV4-1 | TGCGCCAGCAGCCAAGGGCATGCAACTAATGAAAAACTGTTTTTT | CASSQGHATNEKLFF
- | - | TRBJ2-2 | TRBV9 | TGTGCCAGCAGCACCCCCGGGACTTCCACCGGGGAGCTGTTTTTT | CASSTPGTSTGELFF
TRBD2 | - | TRBJ2-1 | TRBV6-1 | TGTGCCAGCAGGGCCGGGCGGGAGGGCCCCAATGAGCAGTTCTTC | CASRAGREGPNEQFF
TRBD2 | - | TRBJ2-3 | TRBV2 | TGTGCCAGTTTCGGGGGACTAGCGGACTTCACAGATACGCAGTATTTT | CASFGGLADFTDTQYF
- | once | TRBJ1-1 | TRBV5-8 | TGTGCCAGCAGCTTGGAAGCGGTACGTCTCACTGAAGCTTTCTTT | CASSLEAVRLTEAFF
- | - | TRBJ2-7 | TRBV18 | TGTGCCAGCTCACCGGGACATCGGAACGAGCAGTACTTC | CASSPGHRNEQYF
TRBD2 | - | TRBJ2-1 | TRBV28 | TGTGCCAGCAGTTTCGGGAGGAGCTCCTACAATGAGCAGTTCTTC | CASSFGRSSYNEQFF
- | - | TRBJ1-6 | TRBV6-4 | TGTGCCAGCAGTGAACCGGACACGAGCTCCTATAATTCACCCCTCCACTTT | CASSEPDTSSYNSPLHF
TRBD2 | once | TRBJ2-2 | TRBV12-5 | TGTGCTAGTGGCTCAAACAGACTAGCGGGACCCGTGGGTGTCGGGGAGCTGTTTTTT | CASGSNRLAGPVGVGELFF
- | - | TRBJ2-3 | TRBV29-1 | TGCAGCGTCACGGAGGGTACGACTAGCACAGATACGCAGTATTTT | CSVTEGTTSTDTQYF
- | - | TRBJ1-1 | TRBV7-9 | TGTGCCAGCAGCTCCTCTCTTATATCAGCGGCGAATGAAGCTTTCTTT | CASSSSLISAANEAFF
TRBD1 | - | TRBJ1-2 | TRBV19 | TGTGCCAGTAGGATAGTGGGGACAGGCGCTGGATATGGCTACACCTTC | CASRIVGTGAGYGYTF
TRBD1 | once | TRBJ2-1 | TRBV27 | TGTGCCAGCACTTCCGCGGGACAGGGAAACGATGAGCAGTTCTTC | CASTSAGQGNDEQFF
- | - | TRBJ2-5 | TRBV11-2 | TGTGCCAGCAGCTCTAATGAAGAGACCCAGTACTTC | CASSSNEETQYF
TRBD1 | - | TRBJ2-7 | TRBV6-5 | TGTGCCAGCAGGGGAAAGGACAGGGGGCGGGGTCAGCAGTACTTC | CASRGKDRGRGQQYF
TRBD2 | - | TRBJ2-1 | TRBV28 | TGTGCCAGCAGTTCTAGCGGGAAGGAGCAGTTCTTC | CASSSSGKEQFF
- | - | TRBJ2-1 | TRBV4-1 | TGCGCCAGCAGCCGCCTCGGGATCCATGAGCAGTTCTTC | CASSRLGIHEQFF
TRBD1 | - | TRBJ2-7 | TRBV28 | TGTGCCAGCCTATTACAGGGGGCAGTTTACGAGCAGTACTTC | CASLLQGAVYEQYF
TRBD1 | - | TRBJ1-1 | TRBV6-5 | TGTGCCAGCAGTTTGGGGGACAGGTTCGCCACTGAAGCTTTCTTT | CASSLGDRFATEAFF
- | few | TRBJ2-2 | TRBV7-6 | TGTGCCAGCAGCTTTTCTCGTAACACCGGGGAGCTGTTTTTT | CASSFSRNTGELFF
TRBD2 | - | TRBJ2-5 | TRBV5-1 | TGCGCCAGCAGCTTTTTAACTAGCGGCCTCAATATTCAAGAGACCCAGTACTTC | CASSFLTSGLNIQETQYF
- | - | TRBJ1-1 | TRBV25-1 | TGTGCCAGCAACCTCAACGGACAGCCCAAAGCTTTCTTT | CASNLNGQPKAFF
TRBD1 | - | TRBJ1-3 | TRBV27 | TGTGCCAGCAGTTCGGCAGGGGGCGCCTCTGGAAACACCATATATTTT | CASSSAGGASGNTIYF
TRBD1 | - | TRBJ1-1 | TRBV30 | TGTGCTGGGGACAGGAACACTGAAGCTTTCTTT | CAGDRNTEAFF
TRBD1 | - | TRBJ2-7 | TRBV28 | TGTGCCAGCAGTCCAGGGGACAGCGTCGCCTACGAGCAGTACTTC | CASSPGDSVAYEQYF
TRBD1 | - | TRBJ1-2 | TRBV28 | TGTGCCAGCAGTTTATCGGGACAGGGGGCTGATGGCTACACCTTC | CASSLSGQGADGYTF
- | - | TRBJ1-2 | TRBV5-1 | TGCGCCAGCAGCACCCCAGGTTATGGCTACACCTTC | CASSTPGYGYTF
TRBD2 | - | TRBJ2-1 | TRBV5-1 | TGCGCCAGCAGCGTCCTACCGGGACTAGCGGGAGGAGGGTTAGCCAATGAGCAGTTCTTC | CASSVLPGLAGGGLANEQFF
- | - | TRBJ2-5 | TRBV19 | TGTGCCAGTAGTATAGATGGGGGGCAAGAGACCCAGTACTTC | CASSIDGGQETQYF
- | once | TRBJ2-1 | TRBV4-1 | TGCGCCAGCAGCCAAGCGTGGGACTTCTCCTACAATGAGCAGTTCTTC | CASSQAWDFSYNEQFF
TRBD1 | - | TRBJ2-7 | TRBV28 | TGTGCCAGCAGTTTATCGAGGGGGCGGTCGTACGAGCAGTACTTC | CASSLSRGRSYEQYF
- | - | TRBJ1-2 | TRBV6-5 | TGTGCCAGCAGTTACTCGAGAGGGGGAGTCCATGGCTACACCTTC | CASSYSRGGVHGYTF
TRBD2 | - | TRBJ2-1 | TRBV19 | TGTGCCAGTAGTATAGTCGGCGGGAGCTCCTACAATGAGCAGTTCTTC | CASSIVGGSSYNEQFF